One and the same sample provided the 32 T cell receptor beta chains below, sequenced in a study of CD8+ T cells in alopecia areata. cDNA prepared by RNA extraction and subsequent reverse transcription served as the template for sequencing. Generated by immunoSEQ multiplex PCR, the TCRdb table keeps only in-frame clones and is missing some. The sample holds around 300,000 clones, around three fifths seen once. Treatment given: oral pan-JAK inhibitor, 5-10 mg twice daily. Sequences were derived from CD4+ T cells sorted from blood, sampled between weeks 51 and 54, from a patient treated with tofacitinib. The receptors derive from a human donor with alopecia areata.

This chain uses TRBV7-2 with TRBJ2-3, with 9 bases matching TRBD2. The CDR3 loop spans 16 amino acids. Germline values: CDR1 SGHTA, CDR2 FQGNSA. V dropped 5 bases and J dropped 4; count of bases not matched to a gene: 10. The CDR3 reads CASSKQAGGAADTQYF. CDR3 nucleotide sequence: TGTGCCAGCAGCAAACAAGCGGGGGGAGCGGCAGATACGCAGTATTTT.

The V gene is TRBV29-1, the J gene TRBJ2-3; D is undetermined. CDR1 is SQVTM, CDR2 ANQGSEA, per germline. The germline V and J ends were trimmed by 1 base and 0 bases, with 5 bases remaining between them. The CDR3 is 13 residues long. CDR3 nucleotides: TGCAGCGTTGAAGGGGCCAGCACAGATACGCAGTATTTT. Protein sequence: CSVEGASTDTQYF.

This clone has just a few counts. The chain combines TRBV5-1 with TRBJ2-1, with D perhaps matching TRBD1 (7 bases). The CDR3 sequence is 16 residues long. V lost 3 bases and J 1 base, leaving 14 bases between the germline ends. Looked up from germline, CDR1 is SGHRS and CDR2 is YFSETQ. CDR3 in DNA: TGCGCCAGCAGCTCTGGCGGGACAGCGTCCTACAATGAGCAGTTCTTC. As protein: CASSSGGTASYNEQFF.

The table lists this clone with a count of one. V usage is TRBV20-1 and J usage is TRBJ2-1, with D uncertain. Germline CDR1 DFQATT, CDR2 SNEGSKA (reference sequence). The V gene lost 5 bases and the J gene lost 8 bases, with 10 bases spanning the gap. The CDR3 spans 11 residues. The CDR3 loop is CSAGRRDEQFF. In DNA, the CDR3 is TGCAGTGCTGGTAGACGCGATGAGCAGTTCTTC.

For this clone: Other nucleotide sequences from this sample produce the same CDR3. The J gene is TRBJ2-6, the V gene TRBV9; no firm D call. Germline lookup yields CDR1 SGDLS and CDR2 YYNGEE. CDR3 length equals 13 residues. V was clipped by 2 bases and J by 4 bases, with 4 bases between them. CDR3 coding DNA: TGTGCCAGCAGCGTGGCAGGGGCCAACGTCCTGACTTTC. This gives the protein CASSVAGANVLTF.

This clone was detected a few times. The chain employs TRBV5-4 and TRBJ2-3; the D is unclear. The germline V gene encodes CDR1 SGHNT and CDR2 YYREEE (reference sequence). The CDR3 spans 12 residues. V dropped 4 bases and J dropped 7 bases, with 10 bases sitting between them. The DNA of the CDR3 is TGTGCCAGCAGCCTAGTTCTCCATACGCAGTATTTT. Translating gives CASSLVLHTQYF.

The chain's CDR3 is CASSVRTGGAGYTF. CDR3 sequence (DNA): TGTGCCAGCAGTGTGCGGACCGGGGGGGCTGGCTACACCTTC. This sequence joins TRBV2 and TRBJ1-2, with D possibly matching TRBD1 (6 bases). The V gene lost 4 bases and the J gene lost 7 bases, with 16 bases spanning the gap. The CDR3 totals 14 residues. In germline, CDR1 is SNHLY, CDR2 FYNNEI.

The chain joins TRBV10-2 to TRBJ2-3; D uncertain. Germline CDR1 reads WSHSY; CDR2 reads SAAADI. This CDR3 is 13 amino acids long. The germline V and J ends were trimmed by 2 bases and 4 bases, with 7 bases remaining between them. Here the CDR3 reads CASSESPADTQYF. The CDR3 DNA sequence: TGCGCCAGCAGTGAGAGCCCGGCAGATACGCAGTATTTT.

A remark on this clone: An end of the junction differs from the germline gene, which may be a read error. V usage is TRBV29-1 and J usage is TRBJ2-5, with D uncertain. The CDR3 has 14 residues. Germline CDR1 reads SQVTM; CDR2 reads ANQGSEA. CDR3 residues: CSVGSQVLQGTQYF. The CDR3, as DNA: TGCAGCGTTGGTAGCCAGGTACTCCAAGGGACCCAGTACTTC.

Regarding this clone: The same CDR3 arises from other DNA sequences in this sample as well. J is TRBJ2-5 and V is TRBV2; D remains unclear. CDR1 SNHLY and CDR2 FYNNEI come from the germline V gene. The CDR3 runs to 11 residues. Trimming stripped 4 bases from V and 5 bases from J, with 5 bases between. The CDR3: CASSVTETQYF. The CDR3 DNA reads as TGTGCCAGCAGTGTGACGGAGACCCAGTACTTC.

This clone was observed a handful of times. CDR3 amino acids: CAISENPSPRPNYEQYF. The DNA of the CDR3 is TGTGCCATCAGTGAGAACCCTAGCCCCAGGCCGAATTACGAGCAGTACTTC. The chain combines TRBV10-3 with TRBJ2-7; perhaps TRBD2 as D (5 bases). The CDR3 sequence is 17 residues long. V dropped 2 bases and J dropped 4 bases, with 21 bases sitting between them. CDR1 and CDR2 from the germline V gene are ENHRY and SYGVKD.

In regard to this clone: Other DNA sequences in this sample translate to the same CDR3. The chain employs TRBV30 and TRBJ1-6; 9 bases align to TRBD1. The CDR3 consists of 13 residues. Germline CDR1 and CDR2: GTSNPN and SVGIG (reference sequence). V shed 3 bases and J 7 bases; nucleotides not matched to a gene: 1. CDR3 residues: CAWRDRGNSPLHF. The CDR3 coding sequence is TGTGCCTGGAGGGACAGGGGAAATTCACCCCTCCACTTT.

The genes are TRBV4-1 and TRBJ1-1; D remains ambiguous. The V gene's germline CDR1 is MGHRA and CDR2 YSYEKL. Trimming left V 1 base short and J 2 bases short, with 8 bases between. This CDR3 is built from 14 residues. CDR3 amino acids: CASSQVVLNTEAFF. The CDR3 nucleotides read TGCGCCAGCAGCCAAGTTGTTCTCAACACTGAAGCTTTCTTT.

There are a few counts of this clone. This rearrangement joins TRBV4-3 to TRBJ1-4; TRBD1 matches 7 bases. Trimming cost V 1 base and J 7 bases; bases outside gene matches: 6. The V gene's germline CDR1 is LGHNA and CDR2 YSLEER. The length of the CDR3 is 15 residues. CDR3: CASSQGNRGGEKLFF. Here the CDR3 DNA reads TGCGCCAGCAGCCAAGGGAACAGGGGAGGTGAAAAACTGTTTTTT.

Of note for this clone: The same CDR3 can be traced to other DNA sequences in this sample. The J gene is TRBJ2-3, the V gene TRBV5-1; 7 nucleotides line up with TRBD1. The CDR3 sequence is 11 residues long. Germline V gene sequence: CDR1 SGHRS, CDR2 YFSETQ. V gave up 4 bases and J gave up 14 bases; unmatched junction bases: 7. The CDR3 bases are TGCGCCAGCAGCCGGGACAGAAGAACGTATTTT. Its protein is CASSRDRRTYF.

The V gene is TRBV9, the J gene TRBJ2-5, with 7 positions matching TRBD2. Germline values: CDR1 SGDLS, CDR2 YYNGEE. With 2 bases clipped from V and 5 bases from J, the junction kept 6 bases outside the gene matches. The CDR3 runs to 14 residues. CDR3 in DNA: TGTGCCAGCAGCGTCACTAGCGAGGGGGAGACCCAGTACTTC. This translates into CASSVTSEGETQYF.

V gene TRBV7-9 combines with J gene TRBJ1-2, with 8 bases aligning to TRBD1. CDR1 and CDR2 (germline): SEHNR, FQNEAQ (reference sequence). The V gene end was trimmed by 6 bases and the J gene end by 8 bases; junction bases not matched to a gene: 8. The CDR3 covers 13 residues. The CDR3 region has the DNA TGTGCCAGCAGATCACAGGGGGTCGAAGGCTACACCTTC. Protein sequence: CASRSQGVEGYTF.

The chain links TRBV10-3 to TRBJ1-5; D might be TRBD1 (6 bases). The ends were cut back, 4 bases at V and 4 bases at J, with 8 bases in the middle. The length of the CDR3 is 13 residues. In germline, CDR1 is ENHRY, CDR2 SYGVKD. CDR3 DNA sequence: TGTGCCATCAGTGCGCAGGGGAATCAGCCCCAGCATTTT. Translated: CAISAQGNQPQHF.

The V call is TRBV11-1, the J call TRBJ2-7; D could derive from TRBD1 or TRBD2 (5 bases each). CDR3 size: 15 residues. Germline V gene sequence: CDR1 SGHAT, CDR2 FQDESV (reference sequence). V shed 5 bases and J shed 3 bases, with 17 bases lying between them. In DNA form, the CDR3 reads TGTGCCAGCAGCGGGGGTGAGCAAACCTTCTACGAGCAGTACTTC. This sequence encodes CASSGGEQTFYEQYF.

The rearrangement uses TRBV30 and TRBJ2-5; 8 bases are a match to TRBD2. The V and J ends lost 7 bases and 5 bases, in that order; junction bases with no gene match: 6. This CDR3 region has 12 residues. The V gene's germline CDR1 is GTSNPN and CDR2 SVGIG (reference sequence). The CDR3 nucleotides are TGTGCCTACTTAGCGGGGTGGGAGACCCAGTACTTC. This translates into CAYLAGWETQYF.

This sequence joins TRBV30 and TRBJ2-7, with D unclear. The CDR3 is made up of 12 amino acids. V was pared by 0 bases and J by 5 bases, with 8 bases between. The germline CDR1 and CDR2 sequences are GTSNPN and SVGIG (reference sequence). The CDR3 here is CAWSVLWNEQYF. The CDR3 nucleotides are TGTGCCTGGAGTGTGTTATGGAACGAGCAGTACTTC. The full variable domain, with the rest looked up from reference TRBV30 and TRBJ2-7, is SQTIHQWPATLVQPVGSPLSLECTVEGTSNPNLYWYRQAAGRGLQLLFYSVGIGQISSEVPQNLSASRPQDRQFILSSKKLLLSDSGFYLCAWSVLWNEQYFGPGTRLTVT.

The V call is TRBV9, the J call TRBJ2-7; 12 bases are shared with TRBD1. The CDR3 consists of 14 residues. CDR1 is SGDLS and CDR2 is YYNGEE in the germline V gene. The junction had 3 bases not matched to a gene; V was cut back by 4 bases and J by 4 bases. CDR3: CASSMGQGAYEQYF. The CDR3 DNA follows: TGTGCCAGCAGCATGGGACAGGGGGCATACGAGCAGTACTTC.

This clone was counted between two and nine times. CDR3 amino acids: CASSQYQTGHNSPLHF. The CDR3 DNA reads TGCGCCAGCAGCCAATACCAGACAGGCCATAATTCACCCCTCCACTTT. This chain uses TRBV5-1 with TRBJ1-6; tentatively, D is TRBD1 (6 bases). CDR3 length: 16 residues. In germline, CDR1 is SGHRS, CDR2 YFSETQ. V was cut by 4 bases and J by 5 bases, with 16 bases left in between. Combining the CDR3 with reference TRBV5-1 and TRBJ1-6 gives the whole variable domain KAGVTQTPRYLIKTRGQQVTLSCSPISGHRSVSWYQQTPGQGLQFLFEYFSETQRNKGNFPGRFSGRQFSNSRSEMNVSTLELGDSALYLCASSQYQTGHNSPLHFGNGTRLTVT.

CDR3 amino acids: CASSRGTGANRDTEAFF. The CDR3, as DNA: TGTGCCAGCAGCCGAGGGACAGGGGCTAACCGGGACACTGAAGCTTTCTTT. The chain uses TRBV9 and TRBJ1-1; the match to TRBD1 covers 10 bases. J was trimmed by 3 bases and V by 4 bases; bases with no gene match: 12. The CDR3 extends over 17 amino acids. The germline gives CDR1 SGDLS, CDR2 YYNGEE.

V and J are TRBV5-1 and TRBJ2-3; weak D call: TRBD2 (6 bases). Trimming shortened V by 2 bases and J by 5 bases, and 9 bases separated the two germline ends. The V gene's germline CDR1 is SGHRS and CDR2 YFSETQ. The CDR3 sequence is 13 residues long. CDR3 DNA sequence: TGCGCCAGCAGCTTCGTGGGGGGAGATACGCAGTATTTT. It encodes CASSFVGGDTQYF.

The chain has TRBV30 and TRBJ1-2; D is ambiguous. The CDR3 length is 13 residues. V lost 1 base and J lost 8, with 14 bases in between. Per the germline V gene, CDR1 is GTSNPN and CDR2 is SVGIG (reference sequence). The CDR3 reads CAWSALEGRGYTF. CDR3 bases: TGTGCCTGGAGTGCTTTAGAGGGTCGAGGCTACACCTTC.

This clone was recorded a few times. The rearrangement links TRBV4-3 to TRBJ2-1; D might be TRBD1 (6 bases). The V and J ends lost 2 bases and 8 bases respectively, with 7 bases between them. The CDR3 spans 12 residues. The germline V gene has CDR1 LGHNA and CDR2 YSLEER. The CDR3 region has the DNA TGCGCCAGCAGCCAACAGGGGTATGAGCAGTTCTTC. This gives the protein CASSQQGYEQFF.

The V call is TRBV11-2, the J call TRBJ2-1; either TRBD1 or TRBD2 may supply D (5 bases each). Germline CDR1 and CDR2: SGHAT and FQNNGV. This CDR3 is built from 13 residues. V lost 2 bases and J 6 bases, leaving 8 bases between the germline ends. The CDR3 DNA reads TGTGCCAGCAGCTTACCAGGGACCAATGAGCAGTTCTTC. Residues: CASSLPGTNEQFF.

The V gene is TRBV5-6, the J gene TRBJ1-2; D might be TRBD1 (6 bases). Germline V gene sequence: CDR1 SGHDT, CDR2 YYEEEE. The CDR3 loop spans 16 amino acids. V was pared by 0 bases and J by 7 bases, with 19 bases between. The CDR3 coding sequence is TGTGCCAGCAGCTTGGTCGGGAACAGGGACCTCGGTGGCTACACCTTC. This sequence encodes CASSLVGNRDLGGYTF. Together with reference TRBV5-6 and TRBJ1-2, the CDR3 gives the full variable domain: DAGVTQSPTHLIKTRGQQVTLRCSPKSGHDTVSWYQQALGQGPQFIFQYYEEEERQRGNFPDRFSGHQFPNYSSELNVNALLLGDSALYLCASSLVGNRDLGGYTFGSGTRLTVV.

The chain joins TRBV7-9 to TRBJ2-3, with D perhaps matching TRBD1 (6 bases). Germline V gene sequence: CDR1 SEHNR, CDR2 FQNEAQ (reference sequence). This CDR3 has 15 residues. Trimming left V 5 bases short and J 5 bases short, with 17 bases between. CDR3 coding DNA: TGTGCCAGCAGCCCAACAGGGCTAGGAGAAGATACGCAGTATTTT. Its protein is CASSPTGLGEDTQYF. The entire variable domain, with the rest obtained from reference TRBV7-9 and TRBJ2-3, is as follows: DTGVSQNPRHKITKRGQNVTFRCDPISEHNRLYWYRQTLGQGPEFLTYFQNEAQLEKSRLLSDRFSAERPKGSFSTLEIQRTEQGDSAMYLCASSPTGLGEDTQYFGPGTRLTVL.

The V gene is TRBV28, the J gene TRBJ2-7, with TRBD2 matching over 8 bases. The CDR3 spans 15 residues. CDR1 and CDR2 from the germline V gene are MDHEN and SYDVKM. V lost 1 base to trimming and J lost 3 bases; unmatched junction nucleotides: 5. Written as DNA, the CDR3 is TGTGCCAGCAGTTTATACCCGACTAGCGTCTACGAGCAGTACTTC. Translating gives CASSLYPTSVYEQYF.

The gene calls are TRBV7-2 and TRBJ1-1; a weak D match, TRBD1 (5 bases). Trimming stripped 5 bases from V and 5 bases from J, with 15 bases between. CDR3 length: 14 residues. CDR1 and CDR2 (germline): SGHTA, FQGNSA. The CDR3 protein is CASSHPDEGTEAFF. CDR3 nucleotides: TGTGCCAGCAGCCACCCGGACGAGGGGACTGAAGCTTTCTTT.